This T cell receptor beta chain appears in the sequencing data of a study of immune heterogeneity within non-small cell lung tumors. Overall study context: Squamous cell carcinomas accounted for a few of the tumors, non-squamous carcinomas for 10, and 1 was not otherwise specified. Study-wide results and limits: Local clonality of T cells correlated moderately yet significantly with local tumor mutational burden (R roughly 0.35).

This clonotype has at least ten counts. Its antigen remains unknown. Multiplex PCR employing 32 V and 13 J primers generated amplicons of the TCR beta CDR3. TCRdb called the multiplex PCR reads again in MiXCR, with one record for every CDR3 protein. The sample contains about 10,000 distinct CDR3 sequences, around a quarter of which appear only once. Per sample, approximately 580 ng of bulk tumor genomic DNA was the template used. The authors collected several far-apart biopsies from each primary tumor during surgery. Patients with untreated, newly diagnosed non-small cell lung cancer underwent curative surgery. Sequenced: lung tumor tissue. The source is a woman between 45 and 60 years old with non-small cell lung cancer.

The CDR3 DNA sequence: TGTGCCAGCAGCTTAAGTGGGGGGGCAAGGAATGAGCAGTTCTTC. This codes for CASSLSGGARNEQFF. The chain uses TRBV7-2 and TRBJ2-1, with D perhaps TRBD2 (7 bases). The CDR3 sequence is 15 residues long. Trimming removed 2 bases from V and 7 bases from J, with 15 bases in between. Germline loops: CDR1 SGHTA, CDR2 FQGNSA.